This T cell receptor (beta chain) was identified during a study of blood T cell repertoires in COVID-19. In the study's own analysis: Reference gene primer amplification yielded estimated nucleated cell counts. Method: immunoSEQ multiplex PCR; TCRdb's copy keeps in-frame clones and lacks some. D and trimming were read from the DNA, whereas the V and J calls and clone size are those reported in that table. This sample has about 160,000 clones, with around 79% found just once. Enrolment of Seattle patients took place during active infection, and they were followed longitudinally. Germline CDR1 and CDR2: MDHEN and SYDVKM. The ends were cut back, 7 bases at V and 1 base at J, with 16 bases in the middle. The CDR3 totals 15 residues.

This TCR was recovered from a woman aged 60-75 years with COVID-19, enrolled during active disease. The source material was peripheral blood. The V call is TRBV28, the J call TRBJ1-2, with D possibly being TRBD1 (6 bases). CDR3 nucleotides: TGTGCCAGCATCCTAGCCCCAGGGGTTAACTATGGCTACACCTTC. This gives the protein CASILAPGVNYGYTF.